The 22 T cell receptor beta chains listed next were all sequenced from one sample in a study of blood T cell repertoires in COVID-19. Profiling relied on immunoSEQ multiplex PCR, and the TCRdb table lists in-frame clones only, not all of them. This repertoire shows 100,000 to 150,000 clones, around three quarters found once; its top ten account for about 2.2%. Sequencing was carried out using peripheral blood. The receptor set was obtained from a woman aged 70-85 years with acute or convalescent COVID-19.

This sequence joins TRBV5-6 and TRBJ1-2, with D tentatively TRBD1 (5 bases). Looked up from germline, CDR1 is SGHDT and CDR2 is YYEEEE. V was trimmed by 4 bases and J by 1 base, leaving 14 bases between them. The CDR3 has 15 amino acids. CDR3 nucleotides: TGTGCCAGCAGCGGAGGCGGGGGGGTTAACTATGGCTACACCTTC. It codes for CASSGGGGVNYGYTF. Full variable domain (remainder filled in from reference TRBV5-6 and TRBJ1-2): DAGVTQSPTHLIKTRGQQVTLRCSPKSGHDTVSWYQQALGQGPQFIFQYYEEEERQRGNFPDRFSGHQFPNYSSELNVNALLLGDSALYLCASSGGGGVNYGYTFGSGTRLTVV.

The V call is TRBV6-5, the J call TRBJ1-5; D call uncertain. Germline V gene data show CDR1 as MNHEY and CDR2 as SVGAGI. The CDR3 covers 15 residues. V gave up 7 bases and J gave up 1 base, with 14 bases separating them. CDR3 sequence reads: CASNGLTKSNQPQHF. CDR3 sequence (DNA): TGTGCCAGCAACGGGTTAACTAAGAGCAATCAGCCCCAGCATTTT.

CDR3: CASTWGGGYEQYF. The CDR3 coding sequence is TGTGCCAGCACCTGGGGGGGCGGTTACGAGCAGTACTTC. V gene TRBV28 combines with J gene TRBJ2-7; TRBD2 might be the D (7 bases). This CDR3 comprises 13 residues. V lost 7 bases and J lost 4, with 14 bases in between. In germline, CDR1 is MDHEN, CDR2 SYDVKM.

The genes are TRBV10-3 and TRBJ2-5; 8 nucleotides align to TRBD2. V trimming: 5 bases; J trimming: 5 bases; junction bases outside the gene matches: 4. Germline V gene lookup returns CDR1 ENHRY and CDR2 SYGVKD. The CDR3 has 13 residues. In DNA, the CDR3 is TGTGCCATCAGTCCGGCGGGGGGCGAGACCCAGTACTTC. This codes for CAISPAGGETQYF.

This clone showed up just a few times. The chain employs TRBV5-4 and TRBJ2-7; D may be TRBD1 (5 bases). The V and J ends lost 6 bases and 3 bases respectively, with 10 bases between them. This CDR3 is built from 12 residues. The V gene's germline CDR1 is SGHNT and CDR2 YYREEE (reference sequence). The CDR3 here is CASTGPGYEQYF. Here the CDR3 DNA reads TGTGCCAGCACAGGGCCTGGCTACGAGCAGTACTTC.

Comment on this clone: The sample contains more than one DNA sequence encoding this CDR3. The V and J genes are TRBV9 and TRBJ2-5; 9 nucleotides agree with TRBD2. The junction had 7 bases not matched to a gene; V was cut back by 0 bases and J by 1 base. The CDR3 totals 17 residues. Germline V gives CDR1 SGDLS, CDR2 YYNGEE. CDR3 DNA sequence: TGTGCCAGCAGCGTAGCTGGGGGTAGCGGGGGCCAAGAGACCCAGTACTTC. Encoded protein: CASSVAGGSGGQETQYF.

The chain couples TRBV7-9 to TRBJ2-6; D unclear. The CDR3 totals 15 residues. Deletions cut 0 bases from V and 2 bases from J, with 5 bases between. The germline CDR1 and CDR2 sequences are SEHNR and FQNEAQ (reference sequence). CDR3 sequence reads: CASSLAGPGANVLTF. The CDR3 DNA sequence: TGTGCCAGCAGCTTAGCCGGTCCTGGGGCCAACGTCCTGACTTTC.

J is TRBJ2-7 and V is TRBV5-6; possible D gene TRBD2, 6 bases. Trimming stripped 0 bases from V and 6 bases from J, with 10 bases between. The length of the CDR3 is 13 residues. Germline CDR1 SGHDT, CDR2 YYEEEE. CDR3 nucleotides: TGTGCCAGCAGCTTGGCCGGGCGGGGCGAGCAGTACTTC. It yields the protein CASSLAGRGEQYF.

This clone came up a few times. The chain uses TRBV28 and TRBJ1-4; 8 nucleotides line up with TRBD1. The CDR3 contains 15 residues. The V gene end was trimmed by 2 bases and the J gene end by 7 bases; junction bases not matched to a gene: 6. Germline V gene data show CDR1 as MDHEN and CDR2 as SYDVKM. The CDR3 sequence is CASSLPTGVGEKLFF. The CDR3 bases are TGTGCCAGCAGTTTACCGACAGGGGTTGGTGAAAAACTGTTTTTT.

The CDR3 protein is CASSDRTGRDEQFF. DNA for the CDR3: TGTGCCAGCAGCGATAGGACAGGGAGGGATGAGCAGTTCTTC. This chain links TRBV7-9 with TRBJ2-1, with a possible D match to TRBD1 (8 bases). V lost 5 bases and J lost 8, with 16 bases in between. In germline, CDR1 is SEHNR, CDR2 FQNEAQ (reference sequence). The CDR3 has 14 amino acids.

The chain uses TRBV28 and TRBJ2-6, with 8 bases that match TRBD1. Germline V gives CDR1 MDHEN, CDR2 SYDVKM. With V trimmed by 4 bases and J by 3 bases, 8 bases remained unmatched. The CDR3 is made up of 17 amino acids. The CDR3 DNA follows: TGTGCCAGCAGTTCAATGCAGGGGGCTATTGGGGCCAACGTCCTGACTTTC. Protein sequence: CASSSMQGAIGANVLTF. The full variable domain, its missing parts supplied by reference TRBV28 and TRBJ2-6, is DVKVTQSSRYLVKRTGEKVFLECVQDMDHENMFWYRQDPGLGLRLIYFSYDVKMKEKGDIPEGYSVSREKKERFSLILESASTNQTSMYLCASSSMQGAIGANVLTFGAGSRLTVL.

The chain combines TRBV28 with TRBJ1-5; 8 bases are shared with TRBD1. The germline V gene encodes CDR1 MDHEN and CDR2 SYDVKM. Unmatched junction bases numbered 5, after V lost 6 bases and J lost 1 base. The length of the CDR3 is 15 residues. CDR3 DNA: TGTGCCAGCAGGACGACAGGGGTCAGCAATCAGCCCCAGCATTTT. It specifies CASRTTGVSNQPQHF.

This chain connects TRBV28 to TRBJ1-6; D uncertain. The CDR3 has 13 amino acids. Germline loops: CDR1 MDHEN, CDR2 SYDVKM. Trimming shortened V by 8 bases and J by 6 bases, and 11 bases separated the two germline ends. For the CDR3, the DNA is TGTGCCAGCCAGGCACTGAGTAATTCACCCCTCCACTTT. As protein: CASQALSNSPLHF.

The table lists this clone with many counts. The rearrangement joins TRBV6-2 or TRBV6-3 to TRBJ1-1, with 8 positions matching TRBD1. CDR3 length equals 12 residues. Germline CDR1 reads MNHEY; CDR2 reads SVGEGT. V gave up 2 bases and J gave up 12 bases; unmatched junction bases: 5. The CDR3 DNA reads as TGTGCCAGCAGTTACCAAACAGGGGGAACTTTCTTT. It is translated as CASSYQTGGTFF.

This clone showed up just once. The chain is built from TRBV27 and TRBJ1-2; 7 bases line up with TRBD1. The germline V gene has CDR1 MNHEY and CDR2 SMNVEV (reference sequence). With 5 bases clipped from V and 2 bases from J, the junction kept 5 bases outside the gene matches. The CDR3 has 14 residues. Here the CDR3 reads CASSRQGLNYGYTF. CDR3 nucleotides: TGTGCCAGCAGTCGACAGGGCTTAAACTATGGCTACACCTTC.

The chain carries TRBV11-2 and TRBJ1-1; 10 bases fit TRBD1. CDR1 and CDR2 (germline): SGHAT, FQNNGV. This CDR3 is 13 amino acids long. The trim removed 6 bases at V and 8 bases at J, leaving 6 bases unmatched. The CDR3 sequence is CASRAGTGAEAFF. CDR3 DNA: TGTGCCAGCAGGGCCGGGACAGGGGCCGAAGCTTTCTTT.

The V and J genes are TRBV12-3 or TRBV12-4 and TRBJ1-6; 7 bases map to TRBD1. The V segment lost 5 bases and the J segment 8 bases; nucleotides outside the gene matches: 3. The CDR3 covers 13 residues. CDR3 sequence reads: CASSSDRDSPLHF. Here the CDR3 DNA reads TGTGCCAGCAGTAGCGACAGGGATTCACCCCTCCACTTT.

This clone came up once. The chain combines TRBV11-3 with TRBJ2-1, with D unresolved. Trimming removed 2 bases from V and 4 bases from J, with 6 bases in between. The CDR3 totals 13 residues. Germline lookup yields CDR1 SGHNT and CDR2 YENEEA. As DNA, the CDR3 is TGTGCCAGCAGCTTATGGAGATACAATGAGCAGTTCTTC. The encoded protein is CASSLWRYNEQFF.

This sequence joins TRBV28 and TRBJ2-7, with a weak D call TRBD1 (5 bases). This CDR3 region has 14 residues. Trimming removed 8 bases at V and 2 bases at J, with 16 bases between. Germline loops: CDR1 MDHEN, CDR2 SYDVKM. In nucleotides, the CDR3 is TGTGCCAGCCTTGAAGACAGCCGGCCCTACGAGCAGTACTTC. Residues: CASLEDSRPYEQYF.

This clone was seen ten or more times. As DNA, the CDR3 is TGTGCCAGCAGATCGACCTATACAGGCGGAAACACCATATATTTT. Protein product: CASRSTYTGGNTIYF. V is TRBV6-5 and J is TRBJ1-3; TRBD1 might be the D (5 bases). The CDR3 runs to 15 residues. The germline V gene encodes CDR1 MNHEY and CDR2 SVGAGI. The V end lost 6 bases, the J end lost 4 bases, and 16 bases lay between the germline ends.

This clone has just a few counts. This rearrangement joins TRBV2 to TRBJ1-2; TRBD1 matches 9 bases. V gave up 8 bases and J gave up 3 bases; unmatched junction bases: 10. Looked up from germline, CDR1 is SNHLY and CDR2 is FYNNEI. This CDR3 has 15 amino acids. The CDR3 region is CASEDPGTGYYGYTF. The CDR3 nucleotides are TGTGCCAGCGAGGACCCCGGGACAGGGTACTATGGCTACACCTTC.

The rearrangement joins TRBV5-1 to TRBJ2-7, with 12 bases matching TRBD2. The junction had 3 bases not matched to a gene; V was cut back by 0 bases and J by 5 bases. This CDR3 contains 15 residues. In germline, CDR1 is SGHRS, CDR2 YFSETQ. In DNA form, the CDR3 reads TGCGCCAGCAGCTTGGTACTAGCGGGAGGAAACGAGCAGTACTTC. Protein product: CASSLVLAGGNEQYF.